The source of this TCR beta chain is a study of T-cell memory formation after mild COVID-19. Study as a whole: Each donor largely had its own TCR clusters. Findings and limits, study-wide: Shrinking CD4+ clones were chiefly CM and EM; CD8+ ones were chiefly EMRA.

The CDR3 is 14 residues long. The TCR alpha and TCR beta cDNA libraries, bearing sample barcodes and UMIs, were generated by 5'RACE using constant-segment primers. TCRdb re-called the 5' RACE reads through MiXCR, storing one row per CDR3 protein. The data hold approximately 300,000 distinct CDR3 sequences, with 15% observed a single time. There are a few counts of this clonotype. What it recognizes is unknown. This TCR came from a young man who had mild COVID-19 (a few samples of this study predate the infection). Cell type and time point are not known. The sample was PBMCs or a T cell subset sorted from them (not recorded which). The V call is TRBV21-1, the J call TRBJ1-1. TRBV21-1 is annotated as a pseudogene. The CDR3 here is CASSKVGLNTEAFF. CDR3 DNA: TGTGCCAGCAGCAAAGTGGGATTGAACACTGAAGCTTTCTTT.